This TCR beta chain appears in the sequencing data of a study of blood T cells in healthy people across ages. Each of the donors had roughly 9.3 milliliters of peripheral blood drawn into EDTA-treated Vacutainer tubes. Primed by a sample-barcoded 5' primer and a J-beta primer mix, a second PCR proceeded for about 7 to 12 cycles. TCRdb re-called the 5' RACE reads with MiXCR, one entry per CDR3 protein. The repertoire includes approximately 770,000 distinct CDR3 sequences, roughly 60% of them detected once, and around 20% sits in the top ten. Overall study findings and caveats: Observed TCR beta diversity per million T cells went down as age went up. This fall followed a roughly linear course with age.

In the case of this clonotype: Antigen: not known.

From germline, CDR1 is SGHRS and CDR2 YFSETQ. The CDR3 runs to 14 residues. Trimming cost V 4 bases and J 7 bases; bases outside gene matches: 9. Input material: blood. This rearrangement joins TRBV5-1 to TRBJ1-1; the match to TRBD1 covers 8 bases. The receptor was isolated from a young man in good health. The CDR3 DNA is TGCGCCAGCAGCGTAGGGGACAGGTTCAATGAAGCTTTCTTT. Amino acids: CASSVGDRFNEAFF.